This T cell receptor beta chain was retrieved from a study of T-cell reconstitution after alpha-beta-depleted transplantation in children. Construction of the TCRbeta library involved unique molecular identifiers. TCRdb fed the PCR reads into MiXCR, producing one record per CDR3 protein. The sample records about 610,000 distinct CDR3 sequences, over 9.5% being singletons. V shed 2 bases and J shed 4 bases, with 8 bases lying between them. Looked up from germline, CDR1 is MRHNA and CDR2 is SNTAGT. The CDR3 contains 13 residues. J is TRBJ1-1 and V is TRBV6-4; D is uncertain. The receptor comes from a human donor who donated a stem cell graft to a child with acute myeloid leukemia. The sample consisted of PBMCs from the stem cell graft donor, taken from the stem cell graft. The DNA for the CDR3 is TGTGCCAGCAGTGACCGTCCGGGCACTGAAGCTTTCTTT. Protein product: CASSDRPGTEAFF.